The TCR beta chain described here comes from a study of T-cell reconstitution after alpha-beta-depleted transplantation in children. The study, taken as a whole, reports: A year had passed since transplant, and T-cell counts and diversity by then came mostly from newly produced T cells. Elevated TCRbeta diversity at day 60 was traced, in some patients, to surviving recipient T cells and thymic progenitors. Approximately two months post-transplant, alpha-beta T cells reportedly originated from several hundred expanded graft clones.

As for this clonotype: The target antigen is unknown.

A TCRbeta library incorporating unique molecular identifiers was prepared. TCRdb called the PCR reads again in MiXCR, with one record for every CDR3 protein. The sample includes some 840,000 distinct CDR3 sequences, 15% to 20% of them seen just once. From germline, CDR1 is DFQATT and CDR2 SNEGSKA (reference sequence). Trimming removed 3 bases at V and 5 bases at J, with 13 bases between. The CDR3 loop spans 13 amino acids. The material was PBMCs, mostly from graft donor cells, obtained 360 days after TCRalphabeta/CD19-depleted stem cell transplant. This chain links TRBV20-1 with TRBJ1-1; D not resolved. The source is a male patient younger than 18 who had a stem cell transplant for acute lymphoblastic leukemia, so the T cells may come from the graft donor. Written as DNA, the CDR3 is TGCAGTGCTAGTGCTACCCCGAGGACTGAAGCTTTCTTT. It specifies CSASATPRTEAFF.